This TCR beta chain was sequenced in a study of yellow fever vaccine responses in identical twins. Study-wide results and limits: Reportedly, the response of twins' T cells to the vaccine seemed partly convergent, partly personalized.

On this clonotype: What it binds is not known.

Via MiXCR, TCRdb re-called the RT-PCR reads, giving one row per CDR3 protein. The table has tens of thousands of distinct CDR3 sequences, over 75% seen once. The CDR3 has 11 residues. V lost 6 bases to trimming and J lost 5 bases, with 7 bases between them. CDR1 and CDR2 from the germline V gene are SQVTM and ANQGSEA. The receptor's source is a woman aged 18-35 years who received the yellow fever vaccine. The chain links TRBV29-1 to TRBJ2-2; D uncertain. The sample here was T cells from blood (PBMCs), unsorted or a sorted subset (not recorded which), taken before or after yellow fever vaccination (not recorded which). The DNA for the CDR3 is TGCAGCGTCACACTTACCGGGGAGCTGTTTTTT. It translates to CSVTLTGELFF.